This record concerns one TCR beta chain sequence. These data belong to a study of blood T cells in healthy people across ages. A second PCR of about 7 to 12 cycles used a sample-barcoded 5' primer and a J-beta primer mix. TCRdb itself ran the 5' RACE reads through MiXCR, one entry per CDR3 protein. The sample includes roughly 800,000 distinct CDR3 sequences, 55% to 70% seen only once; the top ten take about 20%. Trimming removed 7 bases from V and 4 bases from J, with 14 bases in between. The CDR3 is 13 residues long. Germline loops: CDR1 SGHTA, CDR2 FQGNSA. The sequence was collected from a man between 25 and 39 years old in good health. The sample consisted of blood. The chain carries TRBV7-2 and TRBJ2-7; D uncertain. This CDR3 is CASTPWPGYEQYF. The CDR3, as DNA: TGTGCCAGCACCCCATGGCCCGGATACGAGCAGTACTTC.